This T cell receptor (beta chain) was sequenced during a study of CD8 T cell repertoires and HIV-1 epitope variants. Overall study context: Each of Twenty-five Gag and Nef epitope peptides stimulated a separate culture. An approximately 9-day culture received IL-2, IL-7 and IL-15 on days 3 and 7.

Libraries were prepared by immunoSEQ multiplex PCR; TCRdb keeps only in-frame clonotypes and omits some of them. The table shows thousands of clones, with less than 75% occurring only once. A note on this clone: Its antigen remains unknown.

The CDR3 is made up of 15 amino acids. Trimming pared 5 bases from V and 4 bases from J, leaving 15 bases between. Germline V gene lookup returns CDR1 MDHEN and CDR2 SYDVKM. Study-wide findings and caveats: Beta chains alone show antigen proliferation, not cytokine profile or function.

The V and J genes are TRBV28 and TRBJ1-3, with D possibly being TRBD1 (5 bases). The TCR comes from a male donor with HIV. Specimen: cultured CD8+ T cells derived from PBMCs. The CDR3 reads CASSTRQGVGNTIYF. DNA for the CDR3: TGTGCCAGCAGTACCCGCCAGGGTGTCGGAAACACCATATATTTT.